The rows below give T cell receptor beta chains drawn from one sample of a study of cytomegalovirus exposure and HLA in healthy donors. Method: immunoSEQ multiplex PCR; TCRdb's copy keeps in-frame clones and lacks some. The profile shows around 140,000 clones, roughly three quarters of them singletons. Sequenced input: PBMCs. The receptors come from a young woman in good health and CMV-seronegative. CDR3s include the opening cysteine and the closing phenylalanine or tryptophan. Fields, in order: clone size, J gene, CDR3 length, D gene, V gene, CDR3 protein, CDR3 DNA. D genes are given only for firm matches. A clone size is listed for some rows: how often the clone was seen (once, few, many), or a class if it is expanded.

NA TRBJ2-3 10 NA TRBV20-1 CSANGIQQYF TGCAGTGCTAACGGGATACAGCAGTATTTT
NA TRBJ2-7 13 NA TRBV5-4 CASSHMDRSEQYF TGTGCCAGCAGCCACATGGACAGAAGCGAGCAGTACTTC
once TRBJ2-1 17 TRBD1 TRBV7-6 CASSLALVGQGYNEQFF TGTGCCAGCAGCTTAGCGCTGGTAGGACAGGGTTACAATGAGCAGTTCTTC
NA TRBJ1-5 14 TRBD1 TRBV6-1 CASSEDRGLQPQHF TGTGCCAGCAGTGAGGACAGGGGGCTCCAGCCCCAGCATTTT
NA TRBJ2-7 14 TRBD2 TRBV30 CAWSDGGGFYEQYF TGTGCCTGGAGCGACGGGGGGGGATTCTACGAGCAGTACTTC
NA TRBJ1-5 13 NA TRBV25-1 CASSGAANQPQHF TGTGCCAGCAGTGGGGCAGCCAATCAGCCCCAGCATTTT
NA TRBJ1-4 14 NA TRBV5-6 CASSFREPNEKLFF TGTGCCAGCAGCTTCCGGGAGCCTAATGAAAAACTGTTTTTT
NA TRBJ2-7 15 TRBD2 TRBV18 CASSGSGTYTYEQYF TGTGCCAGCTCGGGTAGCGGGACCTATACCTACGAGCAGTACTTC
NA TRBJ2-5 14 TRBD2 TRBV5-1 CASSIGLAGETQYF TGCGCCAGCAGCATTGGACTAGCGGGGGAGACCCAGTACTTC
NA TRBJ2-3 14 NA TRBV2 CASSESRETDTQYF TGTGCCAGCAGTGAATCGAGGGAGACAGATACGCAGTATTTT
NA TRBJ2-1 16 TRBD1 TRBV28 CASSLFGQGSYNEQFF TGTGCCAGCAGCCTATTTGGACAGGGCTCCTACAATGAGCAGTTCTTC